Listed here are 11 T cell receptor beta chains from one sample, sequenced in a study of T-cell reconstitution after alpha-beta-depleted transplantation in children. Unique molecular identifiers were used to barcode this TCRbeta library. MiXCR, run by TCRdb on the PCR reads, gives a single entry per CDR3 protein. The sample has about 340,000 distinct CDR3 sequences, roughly 15% seen once. The source was PBMCs, mostly from graft donor cells, collected 360 days after TCRalphabeta/CD19-depleted stem cell transplant. These receptors all stem from a male patient between 2 and 10 years old who had a stem cell transplant for acute lymphoblastic leukemia, so the T cells may come from the graft donor.

The J gene is TRBJ2-1, the V gene TRBV6-5, with TRBD2 matching over 9 bases. CDR1 and CDR2 from the germline V gene are MNHEY and SVGAGI. V was pared by 1 base and J by 9 bases, with 10 bases of the junction left unmatched. This CDR3 comprises 16 residues. The DNA of the CDR3 is TGTGCCAGCAGTTACTTTGCGGGAGGGCAGGAAAGTGAGCAGTTCTTC. It encodes CASSYFAGGQESEQFF.

This clonotype was seen more than once but under ten times. This chain uses TRBV6-2 or TRBV6-3 with TRBJ2-3; D call uncertain. CDR3 length equals 13 residues. Between the trimmed V and J ends, which lost 6 bases and 4 bases, there was a span of 11 bases. Germline V gene data show CDR1 as MNHEY and CDR2 as SVGEGT. CDR3 sequence: CASSEISPDTQYF. In nucleotides, the CDR3 is TGTGCCAGCAGCGAAATAAGCCCAGATACGCAGTATTTT.

This chain links TRBV10-3 with TRBJ1-2, with D possibly being TRBD1 (6 bases). V was clipped by 0 bases and J by 4 bases, with 9 bases between them. Germline lookup yields CDR1 ENHRY and CDR2 SYGVKD. There are 14 residues in the CDR3. This CDR3 reads CAISESLGGYGYTF. The CDR3 coding sequence is TGTGCCATCAGTGAGTCCTTAGGGGGCTATGGCTACACCTTC.

V is TRBV6-2 or TRBV6-3 and J is TRBJ1-3; D ambiguous. Germline V gene sequence: CDR1 MNHEY, CDR2 SVGEGT. This CDR3 has 14 amino acids. Trimming removed 9 bases from V and 0 bases from J, with 12 bases in between. CDR3 nucleotide sequence: TGTGCCAGTTTGAGGACCGCCTCTGGAAACACCATATATTTT. It yields the protein CASLRTASGNTIYF.

The gene calls are TRBV30 and TRBJ2-1; tentatively, D is TRBD1 or TRBD2 (5 bases each). The germline V gene has CDR1 GTSNPN and CDR2 SVGIG (reference sequence). The CDR3 length is 14 residues. V was cut by 0 bases and J by 7 bases, with 13 bases left in between. CDR3 nucleotide sequence: TGTGCCTGGAGTGTGGGGTCAGGGACGAATGAGCAGTTCTTC. This codes for CAWSVGSGTNEQFF.

The V and J genes are TRBV4-1 and TRBJ1-1; 10 nucleotides align to TRBD1. There are 14 residues in the CDR3. The V gene's germline CDR1 is MGHRA and CDR2 YSYEKL. The V segment lost 3 bases and the J segment 6 bases; nucleotides outside the gene matches: 4. The CDR3 sequence: CASSQGQGTSEAFF. Here the CDR3 DNA reads TGCGCCAGCAGCCAGGGACAGGGGACGTCTGAAGCTTTCTTT.

This clonotype showed up many times. The chain carries TRBV12-3 or TRBV12-4 and TRBJ2-5; 7 nucleotides agree with TRBD1. J was trimmed by 7 bases and V by 5 bases; bases with no gene match: 10. This CDR3 has 14 residues. In nucleotides, the CDR3 is TGTGCCAGCAGTCAACAGGGACAGCGGTGGACCCAGTACTTC. This encodes CASSQQGQRWTQYF.

This clonotype showed up just a few times. V and J are TRBV4-1 and TRBJ2-7, with D unclear. Germline lookup yields CDR1 MGHRA and CDR2 YSYEKL. The CDR3 loop spans 14 amino acids. Trimming took off 1 base at V and 2 bases at J, with 9 bases between the two ends. The CDR3 DNA is TGCGCCAGCAGCCAAGGGCAGGTAGCCTACGAGCAGTACTTC. It yields the protein CASSQGQVAYEQYF.

The CDR3 loop is CASSLRDRPFEQYF. The CDR3 DNA reads TGTGCCAGCAGCTTAAGGGACAGACCTTTCGAGCAGTACTTC. J is TRBJ2-7 and V is TRBV13, with TRBD1 matching 7 bases. CDR3 length equals 14 residues. Germline V gives CDR1 PRHDT, CDR2 FYEKMQ (reference sequence). V shed 2 bases and J 6 bases; nucleotides not matched to a gene: 7.

In its sample, this clonotype was seen a few times. This chain uses TRBV28 with TRBJ2-3, with 8 positions matching TRBD2. This CDR3 spans 16 amino acids. The trim removed 7 bases at V and 1 base at J, leaving 10 bases unmatched. Germline V gene data show CDR1 as MDHEN and CDR2 as SYDVKM. Written as DNA, the CDR3 is TGTGCCAGCACCCCAGCCCCACTAGCGGGCACAGATACGCAGTATTTT. Amino acid sequence: CASTPAPLAGTDTQYF. Full variable domain (outside the CDR3, taken from reference TRBV28 and TRBJ2-3): DVKVTQSSRYLVKRTGEKVFLECVQDMDHENMFWYRQDPGLGLRLIYFSYDVKMKEKGDIPEGYSVSREKKERFSLILESASTNQTSMYLCASTPAPLAGTDTQYFGPGTRLTVL.

The table lists this clonotype with many counts. The V and J genes are TRBV20-1 and TRBJ2-4, with 8 bases lining up with TRBD2. Trimming at V came to 2 bases and at J to 9 bases, leaving 6 bases not matched to a gene. The CDR3 is made up of 13 amino acids. Germline lookup yields CDR1 DFQATT and CDR2 SNEGSKA (reference sequence). CDR3 region: CSARQRESPIQYF. The CDR3 coding sequence is TGCAGTGCTAGACAGCGGGAGAGTCCCATTCAGTACTTC.